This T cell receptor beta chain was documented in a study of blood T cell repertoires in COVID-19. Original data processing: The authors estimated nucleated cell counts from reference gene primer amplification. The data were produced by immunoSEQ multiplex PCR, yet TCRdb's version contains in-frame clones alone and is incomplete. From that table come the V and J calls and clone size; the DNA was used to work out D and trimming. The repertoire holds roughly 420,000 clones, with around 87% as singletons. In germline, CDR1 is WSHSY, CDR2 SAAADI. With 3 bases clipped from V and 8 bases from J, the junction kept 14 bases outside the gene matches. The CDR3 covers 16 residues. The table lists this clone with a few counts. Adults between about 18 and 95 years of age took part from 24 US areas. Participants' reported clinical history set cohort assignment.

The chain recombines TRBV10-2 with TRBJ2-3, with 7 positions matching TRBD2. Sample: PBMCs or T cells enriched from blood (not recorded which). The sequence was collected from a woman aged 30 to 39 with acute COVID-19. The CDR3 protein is CASSDVSSGPSGTQYF. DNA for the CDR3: TGCGCCAGCAGTGATGTGTCTAGCGGCCCATCAGGTACGCAGTATTTT.